These 13 T cell receptor beta chains came from one sample sequenced in a study of T cell responses to AZD1222 COVID-19 vaccine. Produced via immunoSEQ multiplex PCR; TCRdb's table is partial and in-frame only. The sample lists some 120,000 clones, 92% seen once, with 1.5% to 2% in the top ten. Sequencing used peripheral blood, obtained 28 days after the second AZD1222 dose. These receptors were obtained from an adult who received the AZD1222 COVID-19 vaccine.

V usage is TRBV2 and J usage is TRBJ1-4, with 9 positions matching TRBD1. Germline V lookup: CDR1 SNHLY, CDR2 FYNNEI. The CDR3 extends over 13 amino acids. After removal of 6 bases from V and 7 bases from J, the junction contained 3 bases not matched to a gene. CDR3 sequence: CASRGQGREKLFF. CDR3 nucleotides: TGTGCCAGCAGGGGACAGGGACGTGAAAAACTGTTTTTT.

J is TRBJ2-1 and V is TRBV11-2; TRBD2 matches at 12 bases. The CDR3 totals 15 residues. The ends lost 3 bases at V and 10 bases at J; junction bases unmatched: 7. Germline V gene lookup returns CDR1 SGHAT and CDR2 FQNNGV. For the CDR3, the DNA is TGTGCCAGCAGCTTCGGACTAGCGGGGTTAGTAGAGCAGTTCTTC. Translating it yields CASSFGLAGLVEQFF.

V gene TRBV3-1 (or the pseudogene TRBV3-2) combines with J gene TRBJ1-5, with D perhaps TRBD1 (5 bases). Trimming pared 2 bases from V and 7 bases from J, leaving 9 bases between. The CDR3 contains 13 residues. The V gene's germline CDR1 is LGHDT and CDR2 YNNKEL (reference sequence). The CDR3 DNA reads as TGTGCCAGCAGCCAAATGAGGGGACAGCCCCAGCATTTT. Protein product: CASSQMRGQPQHF.

The chain is built from TRBV3-1 (or the pseudogene TRBV3-2) and TRBJ2-5; 7 bases are shared with TRBD1. CDR3 size: 16 residues. The germline V gene has CDR1 LGHDT and CDR2 YNNKEL (reference sequence). The ends lost 2 bases at V and 4 bases at J; junction bases unmatched: 10. CDR3 sequence: CASSQNGDRITETQYF. CDR3 coding DNA: TGTGCCAGCAGCCAAAACGGGGACAGAATAACAGAGACCCAGTACTTC.

The chain links TRBV9 to TRBJ2-2; no firm D call. Germline V gene sequence: CDR1 SGDLS, CDR2 YYNGEE. Trimming took 0 bases from V and 1 from J, leaving 7 bases between them. This CDR3 comprises 15 residues. The CDR3, as DNA: TGTGCCAGCAGCGTAGCTTCCAGGAACACCGGGGAGCTGTTTTTT. It yields the protein CASSVASRNTGELFF.

V and J are TRBV7-2 and TRBJ2-7; D is perhaps TRBD2 (6 bases). Looked up from germline, CDR1 is SGHTA and CDR2 is FQGNSA. The ends were cut back, 5 bases at V and 0 bases at J, with 11 bases in the middle. The CDR3 totals 14 residues. The CDR3 loop reads CASSGTGSSYEQYF. Written as DNA, the CDR3 is TGTGCCAGCAGCGGTACCGGGAGCTCCTACGAGCAGTACTTC.

The CDR3 bases are TGTGCCAGCAATGTTCCCGTCACAGGGTCCAATTCACCCCTCCACTTT. Its translation: CASNVPVTGSNSPLHF. The V and J genes are TRBV28 and TRBJ1-6; perhaps TRBD1 as D (6 bases). Germline CDR1 is MDHEN and CDR2 is SYDVKM. The CDR3 totals 16 residues. V was clipped by 7 bases and J by 7 bases, with 20 bases between them.

The CDR3 nucleotides are TGTGCCAGCAGCCCATCGGGGACAGCCACCCAAGAGACCCAGTACTTC. Its protein product is CASSPSGTATQETQYF. J is TRBJ2-5 and V is TRBV7-9, with TRBD1 identical over 7 bases. V gave up 5 bases and J gave up 1 base; unmatched junction bases: 10. This CDR3 comprises 16 residues. The germline V gene encodes CDR1 SEHNR and CDR2 FQNEAQ (reference sequence).

The chain carries TRBV4-1 and TRBJ2-1, with TRBD2 matching over 7 bases. The germline gives CDR1 MGHRA, CDR2 YSYEKL. V trimming: 4 bases; J trimming: 8 bases; junction bases outside the gene matches: 11. The CDR3 runs to 15 residues. The CDR3, as DNA: TGCGCCAGCAGCCTCCGGGGTAGCGGGTCCCATGAGCAGTTCTTC. Translating it yields CASSLRGSGSHEQFF.

This chain's CDR3 is CASQGSNSPLHF. In nucleotides, the CDR3 is TGTGCCAGCCAGGGTTCCAATTCACCCCTCCACTTT. The rearrangement joins TRBV2 to TRBJ1-6; perhaps TRBD1 as D (5 bases). The CDR3 covers 12 residues. Looked up from germline, CDR1 is SNHLY and CDR2 is FYNNEI. Trimming shortened V by 8 bases and J by 7 bases, and 9 bases separated the two germline ends.

The chain carries TRBV25-1 and TRBJ2-2, with D possibly being TRBD2 (5 bases). CDR1 MGHDK and CDR2 SYGVNS come from the germline V gene. This CDR3 contains 14 residues. Deletions cut 5 bases from V and 3 bases from J, with 10 bases between. DNA for the CDR3: TGTGCCAGCAGTCGGGATTGGGACACCGGGGAGCTGTTTTTT. It encodes CASSRDWDTGELFF.

The J gene is TRBJ1-6, the V gene TRBV6-5; no reliable D call. CDR3 length: 13 amino acids. Between the trimmed V and J ends, which lost 10 bases and 11 bases, there was a span of 18 bases. Germline V lookup: CDR1 MNHEY, CDR2 SVGAGI. In DNA, the CDR3 is TGTGCCACTTCAGGCACGGGCGACGCACCCCTCCACTTT. This encodes CATSGTGDAPLHF.

The chain is built from TRBV7-3 and TRBJ2-3, with no clear D. There are 13 residues in the CDR3. From germline, CDR1 is SGHTA and CDR2 FQGTGA. Trimming took off 2 bases at V and 3 bases at J, with 6 bases between the two ends. CDR3 sequence: CASSLEQTDTQYF. In DNA form, the CDR3 reads TGTGCCAGCAGCTTAGAGCAAACAGATACGCAGTATTTT.